The T cell receptor (beta chain) described here comes from a study of read filtering for tumor transcriptome and immune sequencing. Study context: Fewer than ten patients were R-ISS I, roughly 15 were R-ISS II, roughly seven were R-ISS III. Regarding the study as a whole: This fraction held mixed bone marrow immune cells after CD138-negative sorting. Even smaller IR-seq throughput identified most shared clonotypes.

Bone marrow was sampled from every patient at the time of active disease. From germline, CDR1 is LGHNA and CDR2 YSLEER. Trimming removed 1 base at V and 10 bases at J, with 16 bases between. The CDR3 covers 14 residues. Molecular barcoded adaptors covering alpha/delta and beta/gamma chains were used on approximately 400 ng RNA. From the reads, TCRdb called clonotypes with MiXCR, one entry per CDR3 protein. This sample has 35,000 to 50,000 distinct CDR3 sequences, with about 20% found just once. This clonotype was seen many times. As yet, its antigen is unknown. V usage is TRBV4-3 and J usage is TRBJ1-1; D is unresolved. The TCR comes from a donor at least 40 years old with multiple myeloma. Source material: a population of CD138-negative cells sorted from bone marrow. The CDR3 coding sequence is TGCGCCAGCAGCCAAGGGTCCGTCTCGAGAGGAGCTTTCTTT. This sequence encodes CASSQGSVSRGAFF.